The T cell receptor beta chain under discussion was sequenced for a study of blood T cell repertoires in COVID-19 (dated by TCRdb to 2018 to 2020). Some background on the complete study: Collaborator samples came from the United States, Italy and Spain and covered acute and convalescent phases of COVID-19. Nearly every sample came with metadata listing a de-identified subject ID, COVID-19 status, age in years and sex. The prospective study material was composed of cDNA or gDNA derived from T cells, B-cell-depleted T cells, or PBMCs. The repertoires were made available in a free public database intended to serve as a resource for research on the immune response to SARS-CoV-2. Deeply sampled blood TCRbeta repertoires from subjects exposed to, actively infected with, or recovered from COVID-19 were included in the dataset. Where available, HLA class I and class II types were obtained from metadata supplied by the sample provider rather than from assay-based typing. The samples were drawn from the first 160 participants of the ongoing ImmuneRACE study and from over a thousand subjects provided by 6 global collaborators. What the research found in general, with its limitations: The amount of clinical and demographic metadata varied by source and participant and was provided uncurated.

In the prospective study, participants were 18 to 89 years old, resided in about two dozen geographic areas of the United States, and were enrolled through a virtual design. In the prospective study, participants were assigned to cohorts based on the clinical history participants reported in a screening survey and a study questionnaire. ImmuneRACE Cohort 3 recovered participants were defined by two consecutive negative NP/OP PCR tests, healthcare professional clearance, or symptom resolution. In the prospective study, whole blood, serum and a nasopharyngeal or oropharyngeal swab were collected from each participant by mobile phlebotomists. Participants in the prospective study had the option to provide additional blood draws and questionnaires over a roughly 2-month period. Prospective study blood samples were shipped either frozen or at room temperature before DNA extraction. This clone was recorded only once. This receptor's antigen is unknown. No much larger clonotype is one base removed from it; base qualities were not supplied.

The immunoSEQ Assay, a bias-controlled multiplex PCR, was used to amplify TCRbeta CDR3 regions from genomic DNA. Per the original workflow: The number of nucleated cells in each sample was estimated by amplification of reference gene primers within the assay. Sequence reads were collapsed and filtered to measure the absolute abundance of every unique TCRbeta CDR3 rearrangement. For each sample, productive Simpson clonality was calculated by taking the square root of Simpson's diversity index across productive rearrangements. TCRdb obtained this table from immuneACCESS and retained in-frame rearrangements with V and J assigned. These tables miss some clones; where compared with another copy, unresolved V genes account for less than half of the shortfall, and the remainder is unexplained. V and J calls and clone size are as listed in that table; D and trimming were resolved from the DNA. Here the sample has about 400,000 clones; around nine tenths occur a single time. The ten largest clonotypes hold 1.5% to 2% of the sample.

Clipping removes 0 bases from V and 3 bases from J, with 6 as the unmatched junction base count. The CDR3 has 15 amino acids, counting the end cysteine and phenylalanine. Of the read, only the CDR3 DNA is kept; its 45 bases are in frame from base 1. The germline V gene provides CDR1 SGHRS and CDR2 YFSETQ. The V gene is TRBV5-1 and the J gene is TRBJ2-7, with 7 bases in between that match TRBD1. The TCR originated in a woman in her twenties or thirties who had recovered from COVID-19. The source material was PBMCs or T cells enriched from blood (not recorded which). CDR3 reads: CASSLETGFYYEQYF. The DNA reads as follows: TGCGCCAGCAGCTTGGAGACAGGGTTCTACTACGAGCAGTACTTC.